A selection of T cell receptor beta chains follows, all from one sample in a study of Graves' ophthalmopathy and Graves' hyperthyroidism. In TCRdb, the multiplex PCR reads were re-called with MiXCR into one record per CDR3 protein. The sample holds roughly 500,000 distinct CDR3 sequences, about 15% seen once. The sample comprised blood. These receptors originate from a woman younger than 45 with Graves' ophthalmopathy. CDR3s include the opening cysteine and the closing phenylalanine or tryptophan. Each record gives: V gene, D gene, J gene, clone size, CDR3 DNA, CDR3 protein. D genes are given only for firm matches. Clone size is not always given. Where it is, it says once, few, many or a class for expanded clones.

v_gene: TRBV19
d_gene: TRBD1
j_gene: TRBJ2-7
abundance: many
CDR3nt: TGTGCCACATCGAGATCGGTTCAGGGGGCCTACGAGCAGTACTTC
CDR3aa: CATSRSVQGAYEQYF

v_gene: TRBV27
d_gene: TRBD2
j_gene: TRBJ2-7
abundance: many
CDR3nt: TGTGCCAGCAGTTTAAGATTAGCGGCGGGAGGGCCGGGAGAGCAGTACTTC
CDR3aa: CASSLRLAAGGPGEQYF

v_gene: TRBV6-5
d_gene: NA
j_gene: TRBJ2-2
abundance: NA
CDR3nt: TGTGCCAGCAGTTCTGGAAGGAGGTATAGCGGGGAGCTGTTTTTT
CDR3aa: CASSSGRRYSGELFF

v_gene: TRBV7-3
d_gene: TRBD2
j_gene: TRBJ2-5
abundance: NA
CDR3nt: TGTGCCAGCAGCTACACCGGACTAGCGGAAGAGACCCAGTACTTC
CDR3aa: CASSYTGLAEETQYF

v_gene: TRBV14
d_gene: NA
j_gene: TRBJ2-5
abundance: NA
CDR3nt: TGTGCCAGCAGCCAAGACAGGCTCCCTCCTGAGACCCAGTACTTC
CDR3aa: CASSQDRLPPETQYF

v_gene: TRBV5-1
d_gene: NA
j_gene: TRBJ1-3
abundance: many
CDR3nt: TGCGCCAGCAGCTTGGGACAGCTTGGAAACACCATATATTTT
CDR3aa: CASSLGQLGNTIYF

v_gene: TRBV5-1
d_gene: NA
j_gene: TRBJ2-7
abundance: many
CDR3nt: TGCGCCAGCAGCCCGATAGCGGAGCCGGCTTACGAGCAGTACTTC
CDR3aa: CASSPIAEPAYEQYF

v_gene: TRBV28
d_gene: TRBD2
j_gene: TRBJ2-3
abundance: many
CDR3nt: TGTGCCAGCAGTGAGGTAGCGGGACCTGACACAGATACGCAGTATTTT
CDR3aa: CASSEVAGPDTDTQYF

v_gene: TRBV12-3/TRBV12-4
d_gene: NA
j_gene: TRBJ1-1
abundance: NA
CDR3nt: TGTGCCAGCATCAGATCCCCTTCAAACACTGAAGCTTTCTTT
CDR3aa: CASIRSPSNTEAFF

v_gene: TRBV2
d_gene: TRBD1
j_gene: TRBJ1-1
abundance: many
CDR3nt: TGTGCCAGCAGTGAAGCGACGGGACAGGAAGCTTTCTTT
CDR3aa: CASSEATGQEAFF

v_gene: TRBV4-1
d_gene: NA
j_gene: TRBJ1-1
abundance: few
CDR3nt: TGCGCCAGCAGCCAACCCCGGGAAACCCGGATGAACACTGAAGCTTTCTTT
CDR3aa: CASSQPRETRMNTEAFF

v_gene: TRBV19
d_gene: NA
j_gene: TRBJ2-7
abundance: many
CDR3nt: TGTGCCAGTAGTATGTCGGGCTGGCAGGGAGACGAGCAGTACTTC
CDR3aa: CASSMSGWQGDEQYF

v_gene: TRBV20-1
d_gene: NA
j_gene: TRBJ1-2
abundance: many
CDR3nt: TGCAGTGCCACCTCCGGGACACCAAACTATGGCTACACCTTC
CDR3aa: CSATSGTPNYGYTF

v_gene: TRBV6-1
d_gene: NA
j_gene: TRBJ2-7
abundance: many
CDR3nt: TGTGCCAGCAGTGAAGCGGCGGCAAACTCCTACGAGCAGTACTTC
CDR3aa: CASSEAAANSYEQYF

v_gene: TRBV10-3
d_gene: NA
j_gene: TRBJ1-2
abundance: many
CDR3nt: TGTGCCATCAGTGAGTCGCAGGGTGCTGTGAACTATGGCTACACCTTC
CDR3aa: CAISESQGAVNYGYTF

v_gene: TRBV10-3
d_gene: TRBD2
j_gene: TRBJ2-2
abundance: few
CDR3nt: TGTGCCATCAGACGGGGGGGCGACACCGGGGAGCTGTTTTTT
CDR3aa: CAIRRGGDTGELFF

v_gene: TRBV30
d_gene: NA
j_gene: TRBJ1-6
abundance: NA
CDR3nt: TGTGCCTGGAGTGAGATGGGGGTTTCACCCCTCCACTTT
CDR3aa: CAWSEMGVSPLHF

v_gene: TRBV27
d_gene: TRBD1
j_gene: TRBJ2-5
abundance: many
CDR3nt: TGTGCCAGCACCGAATCGACAGGGGCCGGGGAGACCCAGTACTTC
CDR3aa: CASTESTGAGETQYF

v_gene: TRBV11-2
d_gene: NA
j_gene: TRBJ2-7
abundance: many
CDR3nt: TGTGCCAGCAGCTTAGATGGGACGTCGGTGAGGGAGCAGTACTTC
CDR3aa: CASSLDGTSVREQYF

v_gene: TRBV5-1
d_gene: NA
j_gene: TRBJ2-4
abundance: few
CDR3nt: TGCGCCAGCAGCTTCTACAGGGGACTAACGCTCTCAGCCAAAAACATTCAGTACTTC
CDR3aa: CASSFYRGLTLSAKNIQYF

v_gene: TRBV18
d_gene: NA
j_gene: TRBJ1-5
abundance: few
CDR3nt: TGTGCCAGCTCACCTATGATTTTACAACAGGATGGTAGCAATCAGCCCCAGCATTTT
CDR3aa: CASSPMILQQDGSNQPQHF

v_gene: TRBV6-5
d_gene: TRBD1
j_gene: TRBJ1-6
abundance: many
CDR3nt: TGTGCCAGCAGTTACTCGACTTCTGGACAGGGGGCAAATTCACCCCTCCACTTT
CDR3aa: CASSYSTSGQGANSPLHF

v_gene: TRBV11-2
d_gene: NA
j_gene: TRBJ1-5
abundance: NA
CDR3nt: TGTGCCAGCAGCCCCCTTGGGGCAGGGTCCAATCAGCCCCAGCATTTT
CDR3aa: CASSPLGAGSNQPQHF

v_gene: TRBV15
d_gene: NA
j_gene: TRBJ1-1
abundance: many
CDR3nt: TGTGCCACCAGCAGAGTATGGGGGGCCGGTACTGAAGCTTTCTTT
CDR3aa: CATSRVWGAGTEAFF

v_gene: TRBV27
d_gene: NA
j_gene: TRBJ1-2
abundance: many
CDR3nt: TGTGCCAGCAGTTTATCGCCCGGGGAGGCTGGCTACACCTTC
CDR3aa: CASSLSPGEAGYTF

v_gene: TRBV18
d_gene: TRBD1
j_gene: TRBJ1-1
abundance: many
CDR3nt: TGTGCCAGCTCACCCCGGACAGGACCGAACACTGAAGCTTTCTTT
CDR3aa: CASSPRTGPNTEAFF

v_gene: TRBV19
d_gene: TRBD2
j_gene: TRBJ2-5
abundance: many
CDR3nt: TGTGCCAGTAGTCCAGGACTAGCGGACGTTGGAGAGACCCAGTACTTC
CDR3aa: CASSPGLADVGETQYF

v_gene: TRBV27
d_gene: TRBD1
j_gene: TRBJ2-7
abundance: many
CDR3nt: TGTGCCAGCAGTTTATCCGGGACAGGGCTCGAGCAGTACTTC
CDR3aa: CASSLSGTGLEQYF

v_gene: TRBV14
d_gene: NA
j_gene: TRBJ2-7
abundance: many
CDR3nt: TGTGCCAGCAGCCCCTTTCCCGGGTCCTACTACGAGCAGTACTTC
CDR3aa: CASSPFPGSYYEQYF

v_gene: TRBV30
d_gene: NA
j_gene: TRBJ1-6
abundance: many
CDR3nt: TGTGCCTGGAGTCGGGAAGGGGGCTCCTATAATTCACCCCTCCACTTT
CDR3aa: CAWSREGGSYNSPLHF

v_gene: TRBV11-2
d_gene: TRBD1
j_gene: TRBJ1-1
abundance: many
CDR3nt: TGTGCCAGCAGCTCCCAGGGGGTGAACACTGAAGCTTTCTTT
CDR3aa: CASSSQGVNTEAFF

v_gene: TRBV6-1
d_gene: TRBD2
j_gene: TRBJ2-5
abundance: many
CDR3nt: TGTGCCAGCAGTGAAGGGACTAGAAAAGAGACCCAGTACTTC
CDR3aa: CASSEGTRKETQYF

v_gene: TRBV12-3/TRBV12-4
d_gene: TRBD1
j_gene: TRBJ1-1
abundance: NA
CDR3nt: TGTGCCAGCAGTTTAGATGGGTTAGGGGGCACTGATGCTTTCTTT
CDR3aa: CASSLDGLGGTDAFF

v_gene: TRBV6-1
d_gene: TRBD1
j_gene: TRBJ2-7
abundance: many
CDR3nt: TGTGCCAGCAGGGGACAGGGGCGTTACGAGCAGTACTTC
CDR3aa: CASRGQGRYEQYF

v_gene: TRBV7-2
d_gene: NA
j_gene: TRBJ1-1
abundance: NA
CDR3nt: TGTGCCAGCAGTTTATTGATGCTCACTGATGCTTTCTTT
CDR3aa: CASSLLMLTDAFF

v_gene: TRBV18
d_gene: NA
j_gene: TRBJ2-1
abundance: NA
CDR3nt: TGTGCCAGCTCACCACAGGCTAGCAGGAATGAGAAGTTCTTC
CDR3aa: CASSPQASRNEKFF

v_gene: TRBV29-1
d_gene: NA
j_gene: TRBJ2-5
abundance: many
CDR3nt: TGCAGCGTCCGTGGACACCCACAAGAGACCCAGTACTTC
CDR3aa: CSVRGHPQETQYF

v_gene: TRBV29-1
d_gene: NA
j_gene: TRBJ1-1
abundance: many
CDR3nt: TGCAGCGCGAGCCCATTGAACACTGAAGCTTTCTTT
CDR3aa: CSASPLNTEAFF

v_gene: TRBV2
d_gene: NA
j_gene: TRBJ1-5
abundance: many
CDR3nt: TGTGCCAGCAGTATGGGACTCAATCAGCCCCAGCATTTT
CDR3aa: CASSMGLNQPQHF

v_gene: TRBV25-1
d_gene: TRBD1
j_gene: TRBJ1-1
abundance: few
CDR3nt: TGTGCCAGCAGTGCCGGGGACAGGGTCTACACTGAAGCTTTCTTT
CDR3aa: CASSAGDRVYTEAFF

v_gene: TRBV5-1
d_gene: TRBD2
j_gene: TRBJ2-2
abundance: many
CDR3nt: TGCGCCAGCAGCATGGACATAGCGGGAGTACGGGAGCTGTTTTTT
CDR3aa: CASSMDIAGVRELFF

v_gene: TRBV20-1
d_gene: TRBD1
j_gene: TRBJ2-7
abundance: NA
CDR3nt: TGCAGTGCTAGAGGGGACAGAGTCTACGAGCAGTACTTC
CDR3aa: CSARGDRVYEQYF

v_gene: TRBV19
d_gene: NA
j_gene: TRBJ2-7
abundance: once
CDR3nt: TGTGCCAGTAGTCACGGGACCTCAGGCGAGCAGTACTTC
CDR3aa: CASSHGTSGEQYF

v_gene: TRBV15
d_gene: NA
j_gene: TRBJ2-7
abundance: many
CDR3nt: TGTGCCACCAGCAATCGGCAGGGTAGGGGCGAGCAGTACTTC
CDR3aa: CATSNRQGRGEQYF

v_gene: TRBV6-2/TRBV6-3
d_gene: TRBD2
j_gene: TRBJ2-7
abundance: many
CDR3nt: TGTGCCAGCAGTTACCTAGCGGGGGGATACGAGCAGTACTTC
CDR3aa: CASSYLAGGYEQYF